Shown below are 12 T cell receptor beta chains from a single sample sequenced in a study of control samples from healthy donors and cancer patients. The table came from immunoSEQ multiplex PCR; TCRdb's copy has only in-frame clones and leaves some out. The sample holds approximately 85,000 clones, around nine tenths seen once. The sequencing sample was made of blood. The receptors were sampled from a woman in her sixties in good health.

The rearrangement uses TRBV5-4 and TRBJ1-1; no firm D call. Germline V gene sequence: CDR1 SGHNT, CDR2 YYREEE (reference sequence). The CDR3 is 13 amino acids. Between the trimmed V and J ends, which lost 0 bases and 1 base, there was a span of 4 bases. CDR3 region: CASSLGPNTEAFF. In DNA, the CDR3 is TGTGCCAGCAGCTTGGGGCCGAACACTGAAGCTTTCTTT.

This clone was picked up a small number of times. The genes are TRBV6-2 or TRBV6-3 and TRBJ2-6, with 8 bases identical to TRBD1. V lost 5 bases to trimming and J lost 1 base; unmatched junction nucleotides: 7. Germline V lookup: CDR1 MNHEY, CDR2 SVGEGT. This CDR3 contains 17 residues. CDR3 residues: CASSRGQGKSGANVLTF. As DNA, the CDR3 is TGTGCCAGCAGTAGAGGACAGGGAAAGTCTGGGGCCAACGTCCTGACTTTC.

Only one count was recorded for this clone. This chain joins TRBV2 and TRBJ1-1; 11 nucleotides align to TRBD1. The CDR3 spans 14 residues. Germline V gene data show CDR1 as SNHLY and CDR2 as FYNNEI. With 7 bases clipped from V and 4 bases from J, the junction kept 5 bases outside the gene matches. As DNA, the CDR3 is TGTGCCAGCACCGGACAGGGGGCAAGCACTGAAGCTTTCTTT. Encoded protein: CASTGQGASTEAFF.

The genes are TRBV5-6 and TRBJ2-1; TRBD1 matches 9 bases. This CDR3 contains 16 residues. J gave up 1 base and V 4 bases, and 6 bases lay outside the gene matches. CDR1 and CDR2 from the germline V gene are SGHDT and YYEEEE. The CDR3 loop reads CASSRIGTGSYNEQFF. The CDR3, as DNA: TGTGCCAGCAGCCGCATAGGGACAGGGTCCTACAATGAGCAGTTCTTC.

V gene TRBV29-1 combines with J gene TRBJ2-1; tentative D call: TRBD2 (6 bases). The V gene's germline CDR1 is SQVTM and CDR2 ANQGSEA. V was shortened by 8 bases and J by 3 bases, with 14 bases between the two germline ends. CDR3 length equals 13 residues. Here the CDR3 reads CSSKTGVYNEQFF. CDR3 DNA sequence: TGCAGCTCAAAAACGGGGGTCTACAATGAGCAGTTCTTC.

This chain links TRBV4-1 with TRBJ1-2; 9 nucleotides align to TRBD1. In germline, CDR1 is MGHRA, CDR2 YSYEKL. The CDR3 contains 18 residues. V lost 1 base and J lost 4; bases outside the gene matches: 13. CDR3 bases: TGCGCCAGCAGCCAAGTCCCCTTCACAACAGGGGGCGGCTATGGCTACACCTTC. This translates into CASSQVPFTTGGGYGYTF.

The chain is built from TRBV14 and TRBJ1-1; 8 positions agree with TRBD1. Germline V gives CDR1 SGHDN, CDR2 FVKESK. The CDR3 has 14 amino acids. V trimming: 6 bases; J trimming: 10 bases; junction bases outside the gene matches: 13. DNA for the CDR3: TGTGCCAGCAGTCCGCCTACAGGGGGAGTAGGAGCTTTCTTT. Its translation: CASSPPTGGVGAFF.

The rearrangement uses TRBV7-6 and TRBJ1-2; unclear D gene. CDR3 length: 14 amino acids. Looked up from germline, CDR1 is SGHVS and CDR2 is FNYEAQ. Trimming removed 4 bases from V and 3 bases from J, with 12 bases in between. CDR3 coding DNA: TGTGCCAGCAGCTCAGGCCGCTTAGACTATGGCTACACCTTC. Protein: CASSSGRLDYGYTF.

The V gene is TRBV28, the J gene TRBJ2-2; 7 bases fit TRBD1. After removal of 8 bases from V and 2 bases from J, the junction contained 8 bases not matched to a gene. The CDR3 is 15 residues long. CDR1 MDHEN and CDR2 SYDVKM come from the germline V gene. The DNA for the CDR3 is TGTGCCAGCTGCAAGGGACAGTTCAACACCGGGGAGCTGTTTTTT. The encoded protein is CASCKGQFNTGELFF.

Only one count was recorded for this clone. The genes are TRBV25-1 and TRBJ1-1; maybe TRBD1 (5 bases). Germline V gives CDR1 MGHDK, CDR2 SYGVNS. Trimming cost V 5 bases and J 6 bases, with 16 bases left between them. The length of the CDR3 is 14 residues. For the CDR3, the DNA is TGTGCCAGCAGTTCCGCCCGGGGCGGCCCTGAAGCTTTCTTT. This codes for CASSSARGGPEAFF.

This clone was counted a few times. This sequence joins TRBV6-6 and TRBJ1-2; D uncertain. The V gene lost 0 bases and the J gene lost 12 bases, with 11 bases spanning the gap. The CDR3 contains 12 residues. Germline V gene sequence: CDR1 MNHNY, CDR2 SVGAGI (reference sequence). The CDR3 protein is CASSYSGSMNTF. The DNA for the CDR3 is TGTGCCAGCAGTTACTCGGGGTCTATGAACACCTTC.

This clone was picked up one time. This chain links TRBV7-9 with TRBJ2-5; D unresolved. The CDR3 sequence is 12 residues long. Deletions cut 5 bases from V and 5 bases from J, with 9 bases between. Germline-derived CDR1 and CDR2 are SEHNR and FQNEAQ (reference sequence). CDR3 DNA: TGTGCCAGCAGCCGCGAAGTCGAGACCCAGTACTTC. Translation: CASSREVETQYF.